The entry below gives a single T cell receptor (beta chain) sequence along with its context. Its recognized antigen is unknown. Base qualities are not provided; no much larger clone lies one nucleotide away. The label giving this sample's time point can be read as: baseline before first vaccination. Samples from vaccinated people were obtained from the UK trials COV001 and COV002, which included a single-blind randomized controlled phase 2/3 trial of AZD1222 (ChAdOx1 nCoV-19) in healthy adults. Trial participant PBMC samples were collected at day 0 and day 28 after the second dose for TCRbeta chain sequencing. This sample is drawn from a study of T cell responses to AZD1222 COVID-19 vaccine (dated by TCRdb to 2020 to 2022). Regarding the study in general: Because spike-specific TCR depth and breadth did not differ between the two schedules, AZD1222 recipients who got a second dose at roughly 4 weeks were pooled with those who got a second dose at roughly 12 weeks. Trial participants were enrolled by age into 18-55, 56-69 and 70-plus year subgroups, with around 150, 28 and 57 TCR-sequenced participants respectively. TCR sequencing was performed for approximately 240 trial participants, of whom around 210 were given two doses of AZD1222 and around 26 were given two doses of MenACWY control vaccine.

The CDR3 regions of human TCRbeta chains were analyzed by immunosequencing. The authors processed their data as follows. TCRs in the repertoires were compared against a reference library of SARS-CoV-2-specific TCRs that had been generated with the MIRA antigen-specificity platform. Breadth was defined as the fraction of unique TCRs that were SARS-CoV-2-associated, and depth was defined as the fraction of total T cells that were SARS-CoV-2-associated. Using the MIRA data, each spike-specific TCR was mapped to the spike region that the TCR reacts to and placed in a CD4 or CD8 class. Log10-transformed breadth and depth values were compared by one-way ANOVA with Sidak's multiple comparisons tests. Not all clones reach the TCRdb copy of this immuneACCESS table, which keeps in-frame sequences only. Checked studies attribute under half of the gap to unresolved V genes and leave the rest unexplained. V, J and clone size derive from that table, while D and trimming were established from the DNA sequence. This sample holds around 120,000 clones; around nine tenths were observed only once. The ten largest clonotypes hold 2.8% of the sample.

General findings and caveats noted by the study authors: Because no samples from the day 14 peak response were available, repertoires could be characterized only after the peak T cell response. Conclusions about previously exposed vaccinees were limited because only six AZD1222 recipients were SARS-CoV-2 seropositive at baseline. The whole spike protein was spanned by vaccine-associated CD4 TCRs, and dominant responses were seen in regions 160-218 and 743-854. Epitopes outside the regions mutated in the B.1.351 and B.1.1.7 variants were reportedly recognized by nearly half of the unique spike-specific TCRs. After two AZD1222 doses, both the breadth and the depth of spike-specific TCRs were significantly higher than at day 0 and than in MenACWY recipients. In the small 56-69-year group, the increase in depth fell short of significance, most likely because of low power. Most participants were white British and females outnumbered males, and the authors suggested that clonal diversity may have been underestimated.

This TCR was recovered from an adult in good health. Sequencing used peripheral blood, obtained on day 0 of AZD1222 vaccination.

The DNA sequence is as follows: TGTGCCAGCAGCTTAGAGCGTAGCGGGAGGGGGAATGAGCAGTTCTTC. Its product reads: CASSLERSGRGNEQFF. In this chain, TRBV7-9 is recombined with TRBJ2-1; 11 central nucleotides agree with TRBD2. V is trimmed back by 1 base and J by 7 bases, and the junction contains 6 bases that no gene match accounts for. The CDR3 has 16 amino acids, counting the end cysteine and phenylalanine. Only CDR3 DNA is held: 48 bases, read in frame from base 1. CDR1 SEHNR and CDR2 FQNEAQ were looked up in the germline V gene (reference sequence).